This T cell receptor (beta chain) appears in the sequencing data of a study of identical twins. TCRdb called the 5' RACE reads again in MiXCR, with one record for every CDR3 protein. The top ten clones hold approximately 4.5% of a sample with about 690,000 distinct CDR3 sequences, roughly 20% of them seen once. Trimming removed 6 bases from V and 3 bases from J, with 14 bases in between. The CDR3 loop spans 15 amino acids. This clonotype was seen a few times. These data also formed part of another study, on T cells expressing NK-cell markers.

V gene TRBV12-3 or TRBV12-4 combines with J gene TRBJ2-2; D is perhaps TRBD1 or TRBD2 (5 bases each). Sequenced: PBMCs. This receptor was taken from a woman between 18 and 29 years old in good health. The CDR3 reads CASRGTAPHTGELFF. For the CDR3, the DNA is TGTGCCAGCAGGGGGACGGCGCCTCACACCGGGGAGCTGTTTTTT.